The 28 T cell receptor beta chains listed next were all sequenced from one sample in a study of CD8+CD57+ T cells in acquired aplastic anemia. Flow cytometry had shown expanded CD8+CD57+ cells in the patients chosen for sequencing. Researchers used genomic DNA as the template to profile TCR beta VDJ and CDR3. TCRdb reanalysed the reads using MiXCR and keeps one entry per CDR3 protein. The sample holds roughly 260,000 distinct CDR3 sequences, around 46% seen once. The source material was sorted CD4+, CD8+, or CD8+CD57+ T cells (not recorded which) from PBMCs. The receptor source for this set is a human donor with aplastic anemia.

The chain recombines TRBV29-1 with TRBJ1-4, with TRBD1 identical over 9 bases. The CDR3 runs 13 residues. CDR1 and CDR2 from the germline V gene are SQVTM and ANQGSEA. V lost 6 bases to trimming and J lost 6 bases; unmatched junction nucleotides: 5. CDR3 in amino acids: CSVAGTGHEKLFF. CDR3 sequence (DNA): TGCAGCGTAGCCGGGACAGGGCATGAAAAACTGTTTTTT.

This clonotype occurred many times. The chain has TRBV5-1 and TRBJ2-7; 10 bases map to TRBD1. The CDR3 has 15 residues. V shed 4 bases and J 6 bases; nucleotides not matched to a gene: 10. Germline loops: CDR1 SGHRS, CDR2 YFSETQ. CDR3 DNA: TGCGCCAGCAGCGCAGACAGGGGGCCACCCTGCGAGCAGTACTTC. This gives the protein CASSADRGPPCEQYF.

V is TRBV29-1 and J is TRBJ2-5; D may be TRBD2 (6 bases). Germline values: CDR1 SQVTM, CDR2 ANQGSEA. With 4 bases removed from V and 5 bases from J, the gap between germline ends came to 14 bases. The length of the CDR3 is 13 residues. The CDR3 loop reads CSVGGGAWETQYF. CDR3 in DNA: TGCAGCGTTGGAGGAGGGGCCTGGGAGACCCAGTACTTC.

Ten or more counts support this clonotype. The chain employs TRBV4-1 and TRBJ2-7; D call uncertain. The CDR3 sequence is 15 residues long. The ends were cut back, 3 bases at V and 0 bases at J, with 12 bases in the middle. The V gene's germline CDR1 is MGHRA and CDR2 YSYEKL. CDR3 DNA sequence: TGCGCCAGCAGCCAGAGACTGTACAACTCCTACGAGCAGTACTTC. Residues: CASSQRLYNSYEQYF.

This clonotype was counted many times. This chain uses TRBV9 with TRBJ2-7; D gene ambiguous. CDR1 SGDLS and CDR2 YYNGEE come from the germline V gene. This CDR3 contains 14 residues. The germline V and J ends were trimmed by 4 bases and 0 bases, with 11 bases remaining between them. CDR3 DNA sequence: TGTGCCAGCAGCCCATATGAAAGCTCCTACGAGCAGTACTTC. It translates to CASSPYESSYEQYF. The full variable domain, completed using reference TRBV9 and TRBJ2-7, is DSGVTQTPKHLITATGQRVTLRCSPRSGDLSVYWYQQSLDQGLQFLIQYYNGEERAKGNILERFSAQQFPDLHSELNLSSLELGDSALYFCASSPYESSYEQYFGPGTRLTVT.

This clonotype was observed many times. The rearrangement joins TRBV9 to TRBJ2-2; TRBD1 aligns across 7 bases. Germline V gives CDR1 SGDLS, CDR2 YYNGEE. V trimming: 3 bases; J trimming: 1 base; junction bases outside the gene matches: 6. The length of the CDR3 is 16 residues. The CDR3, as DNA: TGTGCCAGCAGCGGAGAAGGGGGCCGGAACACCGGGGAGCTGTTTTTT. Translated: CASSGEGGRNTGELFF.

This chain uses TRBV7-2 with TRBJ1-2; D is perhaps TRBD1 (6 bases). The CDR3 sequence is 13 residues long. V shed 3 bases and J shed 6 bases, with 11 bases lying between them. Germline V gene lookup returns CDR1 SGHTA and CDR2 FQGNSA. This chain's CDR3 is CASSFNRADGYTF. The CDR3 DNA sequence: TGTGCCAGCAGCTTTAACAGGGCAGATGGCTACACCTTC. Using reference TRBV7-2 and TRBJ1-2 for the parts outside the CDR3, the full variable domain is GAGVSQSPSNKVTEKGKDVELRCDPISGHTALYWYRQSLGQGLEFLIYFQGNSAPDKSGLPSDRFSAERTGGSVSTLTIQRTQQEDSAVYLCASSFNRADGYTFGSGTRLTVV.

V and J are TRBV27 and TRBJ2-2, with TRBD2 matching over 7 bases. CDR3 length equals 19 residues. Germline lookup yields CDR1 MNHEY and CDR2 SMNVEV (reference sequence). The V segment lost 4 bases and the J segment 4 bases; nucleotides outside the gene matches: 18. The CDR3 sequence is CASSYSASGRSTITGELFF. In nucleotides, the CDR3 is TGTGCCAGCAGTTATTCGGCTAGCGGAAGAAGTACGATCACCGGGGAGCTGTTTTTT.

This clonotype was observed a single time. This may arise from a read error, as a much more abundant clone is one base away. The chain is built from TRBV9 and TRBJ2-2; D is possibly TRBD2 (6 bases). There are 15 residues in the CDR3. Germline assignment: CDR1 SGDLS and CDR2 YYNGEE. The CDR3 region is CASSVDSGGTGELLF. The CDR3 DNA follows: TGTGCCAGCAGCGTAGATAGCGGAGGGACCGGGGAGCTGCTTTTT.

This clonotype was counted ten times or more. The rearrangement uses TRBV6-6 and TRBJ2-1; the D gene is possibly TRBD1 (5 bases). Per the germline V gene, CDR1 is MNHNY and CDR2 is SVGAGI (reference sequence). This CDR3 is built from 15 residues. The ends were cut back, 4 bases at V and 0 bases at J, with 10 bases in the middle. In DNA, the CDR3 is TGTGCCAGCAGTTCGACAGCGCCCTCCTACAATGAGCAGTTCTTC. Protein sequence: CASSSTAPSYNEQFF.

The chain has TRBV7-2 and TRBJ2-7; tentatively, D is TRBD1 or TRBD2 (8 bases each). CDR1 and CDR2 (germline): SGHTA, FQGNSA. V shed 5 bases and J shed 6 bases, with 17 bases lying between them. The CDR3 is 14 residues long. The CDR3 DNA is TGTGCCAGCAGCCGAATAGCGGGACAGGTCGAGCAGTACTTC. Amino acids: CASSRIAGQVEQYF.

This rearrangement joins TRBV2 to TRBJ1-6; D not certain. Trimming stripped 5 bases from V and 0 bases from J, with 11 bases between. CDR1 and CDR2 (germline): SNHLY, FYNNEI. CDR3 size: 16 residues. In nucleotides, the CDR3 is TGTGCCAGCAGTCCTAACGGGAGCTCCTATAATTCACCCCTCCACTTT. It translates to CASSPNGSSYNSPLHF.

This CDR3 is CASSSPGTPVYNEQFF. CDR3 sequence (DNA): TGTGCCAGCAGTTCCCCCGGGACCCCCGTTTACAATGAGCAGTTCTTC. The chain uses TRBV6-5 and TRBJ2-1, with D tentatively TRBD1 or TRBD2 (5 bases each). The germline gives CDR1 MNHEY, CDR2 SVGAGI. V dropped 4 bases and J dropped 4 bases, with 17 bases sitting between them. CDR3 size: 16 residues.

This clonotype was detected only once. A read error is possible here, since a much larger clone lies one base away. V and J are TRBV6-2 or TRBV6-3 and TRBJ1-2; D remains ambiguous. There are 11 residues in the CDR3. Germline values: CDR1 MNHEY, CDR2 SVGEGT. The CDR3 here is CASRNSYGYIF. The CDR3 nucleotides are TGTGCCAGCAGGAACTCCTATGGCTACATCTTC.

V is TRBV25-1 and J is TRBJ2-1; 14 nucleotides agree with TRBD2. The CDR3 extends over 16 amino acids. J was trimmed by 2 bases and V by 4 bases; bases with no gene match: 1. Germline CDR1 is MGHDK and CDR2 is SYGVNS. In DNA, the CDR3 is TGTGCCAGCAGTGCGACTAGCGGGGGGGCCTACAATGAGCAGTTCTTC. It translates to CASSATSGGAYNEQFF.

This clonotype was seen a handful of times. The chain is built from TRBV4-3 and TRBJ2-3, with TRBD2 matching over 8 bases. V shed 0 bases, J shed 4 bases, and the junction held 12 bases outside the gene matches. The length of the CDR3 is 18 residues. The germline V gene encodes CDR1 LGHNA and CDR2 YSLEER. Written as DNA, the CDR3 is TGCGCCAGCAGCCAAGATTTGGCAGCGGGGGAGTTGTCAGATACGCAGTATTTT. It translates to CASSQDLAAGELSDTQYF.

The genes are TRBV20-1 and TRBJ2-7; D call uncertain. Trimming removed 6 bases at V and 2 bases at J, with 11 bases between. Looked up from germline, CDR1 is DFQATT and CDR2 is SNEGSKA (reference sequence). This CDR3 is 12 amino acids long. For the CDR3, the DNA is TGCAGTGCCGCCACCCAAGCCTACGAGCAGTACTTC. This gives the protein CSAATQAYEQYF.

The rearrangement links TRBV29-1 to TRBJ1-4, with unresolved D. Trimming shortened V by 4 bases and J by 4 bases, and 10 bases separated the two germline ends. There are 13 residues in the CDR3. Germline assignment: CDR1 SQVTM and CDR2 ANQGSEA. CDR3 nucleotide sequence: TGCAGCGTTGGGGTAGGGATTAATGAAAAACTGTTTTTT. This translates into CSVGVGINEKLFF.

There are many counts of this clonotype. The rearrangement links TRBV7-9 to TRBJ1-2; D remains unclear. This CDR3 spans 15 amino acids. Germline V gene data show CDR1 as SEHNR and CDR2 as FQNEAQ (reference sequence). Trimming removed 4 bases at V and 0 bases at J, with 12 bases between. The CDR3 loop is CASSSSTDPNYGYTF. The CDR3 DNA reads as TGTGCCAGCAGCTCCAGTACGGACCCTAACTATGGCTACACCTTC. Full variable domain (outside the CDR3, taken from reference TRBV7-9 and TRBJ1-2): DTGVSQNPRHKITKRGQNVTFRCDPISEHNRLYWYRQTLGQGPEFLTYFQNEAQLEKSRLLSDRFSAERPKGSFSTLEIQRTEQGDSAMYLCASSSSTDPNYGYTFGSGTRLTVV.

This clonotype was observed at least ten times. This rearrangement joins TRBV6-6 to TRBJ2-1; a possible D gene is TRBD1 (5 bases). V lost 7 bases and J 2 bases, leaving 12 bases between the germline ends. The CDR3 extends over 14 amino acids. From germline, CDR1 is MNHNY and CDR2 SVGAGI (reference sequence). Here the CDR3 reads CASTVDSPYNEQFF. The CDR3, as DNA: TGTGCCAGCACTGTAGACAGTCCCTACAATGAGCAGTTCTTC.

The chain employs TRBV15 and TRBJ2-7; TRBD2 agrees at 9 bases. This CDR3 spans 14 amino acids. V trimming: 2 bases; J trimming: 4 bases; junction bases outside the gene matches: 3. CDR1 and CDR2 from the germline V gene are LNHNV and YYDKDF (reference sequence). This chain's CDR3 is CATSRLAGEYEQYF. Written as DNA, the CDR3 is TGTGCCACCAGCAGATTAGCGGGAGAGTACGAGCAGTACTTC.

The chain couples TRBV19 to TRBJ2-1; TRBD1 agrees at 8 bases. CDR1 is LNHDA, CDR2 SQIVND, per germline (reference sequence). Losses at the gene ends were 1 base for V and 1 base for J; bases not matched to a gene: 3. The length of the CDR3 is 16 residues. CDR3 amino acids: CASSIGTGWSYNEQFF. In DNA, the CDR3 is TGTGCCAGTAGTATAGGGACAGGGTGGTCCTACAATGAGCAGTTCTTC.

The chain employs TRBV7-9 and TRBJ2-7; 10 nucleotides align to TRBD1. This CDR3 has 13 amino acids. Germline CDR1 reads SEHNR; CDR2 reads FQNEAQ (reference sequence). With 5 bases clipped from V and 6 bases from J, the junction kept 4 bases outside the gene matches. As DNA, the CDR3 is TGTGCCAGCAGCGAGCGGGACAGGGGCGAGCAGTACTTC. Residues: CASSERDRGEQYF.

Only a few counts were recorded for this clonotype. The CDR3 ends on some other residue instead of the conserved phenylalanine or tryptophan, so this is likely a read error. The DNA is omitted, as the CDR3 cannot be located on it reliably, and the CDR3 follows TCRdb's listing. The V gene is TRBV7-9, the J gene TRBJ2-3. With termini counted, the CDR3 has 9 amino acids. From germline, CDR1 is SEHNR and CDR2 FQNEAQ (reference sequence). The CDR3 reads CASSLSATQ.

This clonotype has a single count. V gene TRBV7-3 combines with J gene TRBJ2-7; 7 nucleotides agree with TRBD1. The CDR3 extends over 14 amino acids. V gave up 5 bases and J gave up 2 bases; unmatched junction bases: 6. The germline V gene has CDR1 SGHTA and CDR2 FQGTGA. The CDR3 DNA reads TGTGCCAGCAGCGACGGACAGGCGACCTACGAGCAGTACTTC. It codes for CASSDGQATYEQYF.

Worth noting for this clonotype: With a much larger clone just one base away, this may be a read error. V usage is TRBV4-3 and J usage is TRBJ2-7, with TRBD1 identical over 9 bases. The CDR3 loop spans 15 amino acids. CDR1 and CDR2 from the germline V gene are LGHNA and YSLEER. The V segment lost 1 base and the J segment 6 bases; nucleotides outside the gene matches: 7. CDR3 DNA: TGCGCCAGCAGCCAAGCACGCACAGGGGGCTCCGAGCAGTACTTC. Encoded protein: CASSQARTGGSEQYF.

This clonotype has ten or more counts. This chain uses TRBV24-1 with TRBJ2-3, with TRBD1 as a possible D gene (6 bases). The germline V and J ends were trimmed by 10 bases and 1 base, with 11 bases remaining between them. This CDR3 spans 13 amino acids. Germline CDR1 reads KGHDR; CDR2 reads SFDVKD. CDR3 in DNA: TGTGCCACATTGGACAGCCGCACAGATACGCAGTATTTT. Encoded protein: CATLDSRTDTQYF.

CDR3 amino acids: CAIGGGGNTEAFF. CDR3 bases: TGTGCCATTGGAGGAGGGGGGAACACTGAAGCTTTCTTT. The chain couples TRBV25-1 to TRBJ1-1; a possible D gene is TRBD1 (6 bases). The CDR3 spans 13 residues. The V end lost 10 bases, the J end lost 1 base, and 13 bases lay between the germline ends. Looked up from germline, CDR1 is MGHDK and CDR2 is SYGVNS.